This T cell receptor beta chain appears in the sequencing data of a study of fetal regulatory T cell absence and autoimmunity. Background on the study: The IPEX patients lacked clinical diabetes but had exocrine pancreas autoimmunity. Study conclusions and caveats: In IPEX syndrome, oligoclonal enrichment was read as supporting prenatal antigen-driven autoimmunity in the pancreas. Some top pancreas TCR clones were over 85-fold enriched versus cord blood.

The CDR3 has 16 residues. Per germline, CDR1 LNHDA and CDR2 SQIVND (reference sequence). Trimming removed 4 bases at V and 5 bases at J, with 21 bases between. This clone was counted only a few times. Its antigen is currently unknown. The assay was run at survey level. Clones were read by immunoSEQ multiplex PCR, and TCRdb kept only the in-frame ones, dropping some. The sample comprises 85,000 to 100,000 clones, roughly 70% of which are singletons, and about 2.1% rests with the top ten. The chain combines TRBV19 with TRBJ2-7; either TRBD1 or TRBD2 may supply D (5 bases each). Material: pancreas tissue. This clonotype originated in a male donor with IPEX syndrome. CDR3 sequence: CASSTYPWQGSDEQYF. As DNA, the CDR3 is TGTGCCAGTAGTACCTACCCCTGGCAGGGTAGCGACGAGCAGTACTTC.